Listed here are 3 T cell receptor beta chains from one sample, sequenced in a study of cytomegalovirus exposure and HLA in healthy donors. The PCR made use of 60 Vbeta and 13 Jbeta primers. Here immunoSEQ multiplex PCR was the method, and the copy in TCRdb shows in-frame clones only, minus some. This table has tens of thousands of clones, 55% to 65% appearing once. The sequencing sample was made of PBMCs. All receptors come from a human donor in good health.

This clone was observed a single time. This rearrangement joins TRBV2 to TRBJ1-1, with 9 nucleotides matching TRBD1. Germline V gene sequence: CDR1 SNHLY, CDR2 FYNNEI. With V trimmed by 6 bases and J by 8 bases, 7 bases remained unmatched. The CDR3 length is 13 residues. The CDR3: CASSNTGGLEAFF. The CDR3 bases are TGTGCCAGCAGCAATACAGGGGGCTTAGAAGCTTTCTTT.

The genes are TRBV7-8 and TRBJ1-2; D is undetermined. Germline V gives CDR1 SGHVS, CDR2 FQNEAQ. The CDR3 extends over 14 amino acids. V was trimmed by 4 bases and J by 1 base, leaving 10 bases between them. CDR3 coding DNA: TGTGCCAGCAGCTCCGAGGGTCTTAACTATGGCTACACCTTC. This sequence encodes CASSSEGLNYGYTF.

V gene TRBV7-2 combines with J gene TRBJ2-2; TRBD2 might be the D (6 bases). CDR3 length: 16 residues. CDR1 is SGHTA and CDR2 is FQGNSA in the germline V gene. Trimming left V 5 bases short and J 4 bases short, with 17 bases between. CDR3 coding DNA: TGTGCCAGCAGCCCCTTCGCGGGGACCCCCACCGGGGAGCTGTTTTTT. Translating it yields CASSPFAGTPTGELFF. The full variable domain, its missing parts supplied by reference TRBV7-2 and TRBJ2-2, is GAGVSQSPSNKVTEKGKDVELRCDPISGHTALYWYRQSLGQGLEFLIYFQGNSAPDKSGLPSDRFSAERTGGSVSTLTIQRTQQEDSAVYLCASSPFAGTPTGELFFGEGSRLTVL.